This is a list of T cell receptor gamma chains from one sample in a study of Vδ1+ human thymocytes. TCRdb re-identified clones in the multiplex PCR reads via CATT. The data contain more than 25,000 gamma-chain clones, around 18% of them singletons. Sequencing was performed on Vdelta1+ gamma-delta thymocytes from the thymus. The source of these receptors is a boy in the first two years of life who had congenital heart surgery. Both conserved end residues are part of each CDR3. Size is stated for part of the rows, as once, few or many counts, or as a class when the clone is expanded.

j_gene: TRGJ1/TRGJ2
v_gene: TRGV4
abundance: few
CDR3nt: TGTGCCACCTGGGATGCCGTTTATTATAAGAAACTCTTT
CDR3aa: CATWDAVYYKKLF

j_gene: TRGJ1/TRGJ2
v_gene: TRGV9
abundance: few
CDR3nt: TGTGCCTTGTGGGAGCCAGTGAATTATTATAAGAAACTCTTT
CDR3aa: CALWEPVNYYKKLF

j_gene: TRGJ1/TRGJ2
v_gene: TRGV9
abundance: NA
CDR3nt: TGTGCCTTGGGGTATGACGGTAAGAAACTCTTT
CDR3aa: CALGYDGKKLF

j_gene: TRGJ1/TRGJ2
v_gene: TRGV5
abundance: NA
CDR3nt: TGTGCCACCTGGACATCTTATTATAAGAAACTCTTT
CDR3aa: CATWTSYYKKLF

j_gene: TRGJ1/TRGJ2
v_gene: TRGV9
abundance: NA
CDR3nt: TGTGCCTTGTGGGAGGTGCACTTTGGGGGTAAGAAACTCTTT
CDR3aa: CALWEVHFGGKKLF

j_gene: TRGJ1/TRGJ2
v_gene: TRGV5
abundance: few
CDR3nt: TGTGCCACCTGGGACAGGCTTTCCAATTATTATAAGAAACTCTTT
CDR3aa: CATWDRLSNYYKKLF

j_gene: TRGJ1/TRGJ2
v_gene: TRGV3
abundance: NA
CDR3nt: TGTGCCACCTGGGCCCCTCGGAGATCCTATTATTATAAGAAACTCTTT
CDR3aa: CATWAPRRSYYYKKLF

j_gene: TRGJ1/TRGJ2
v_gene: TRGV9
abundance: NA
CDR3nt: TGTGCCTTGTGGGAGGGGGACCTGAATTATTATAAGAAACTCTTT
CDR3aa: CALWEGDLNYYKKLF

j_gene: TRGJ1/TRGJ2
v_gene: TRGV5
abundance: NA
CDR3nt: TGTGCCACCTGGGACACCCCGTTCCCCAAACTCTTT
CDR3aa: CATWDTPFPKLF

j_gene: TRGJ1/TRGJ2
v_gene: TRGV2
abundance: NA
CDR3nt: TGTGCCACCTGGGACGGACCACCTAGTGGTTATAAGAAACTCTTT
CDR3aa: CATWDGPPSGYKKLF

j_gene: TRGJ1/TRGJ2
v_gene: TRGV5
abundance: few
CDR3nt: TGTGCCACCTGGGACAGGCCCTTGTATTATAAGAAACTCTTT
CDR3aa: CATWDRPLYYKKLF

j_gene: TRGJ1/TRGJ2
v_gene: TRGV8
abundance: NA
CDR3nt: TGTGCCACCTGGGAACGGGGTAAGAAACTCTTT
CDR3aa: CATWERGKKLF

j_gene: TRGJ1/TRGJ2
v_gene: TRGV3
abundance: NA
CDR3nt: TGTGCCACCTGGGACAGGCGTGGAGATTATAAGAAACTCTTT
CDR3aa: CATWDRRGDYKKLF

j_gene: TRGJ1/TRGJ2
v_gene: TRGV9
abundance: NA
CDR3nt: TGTGCCTTGTGGGAGGTCCGGAGGTATTATAAGAAACTCTTT
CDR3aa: CALWEVRRYYKKLF

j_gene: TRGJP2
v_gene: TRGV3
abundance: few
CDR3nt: TGTGCCACCTGGGACACCCTCTCCCCTGGGAGTAGTGATTGGATCAAGACGTTT
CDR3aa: CATWDTLSPGSSDWIKTF

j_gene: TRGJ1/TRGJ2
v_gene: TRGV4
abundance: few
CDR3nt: TGTGCCACCTGGGCTAATGGTCGTAAGAAACTCTTT
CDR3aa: CATWANGRKKLF

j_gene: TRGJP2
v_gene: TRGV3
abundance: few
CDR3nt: TGTGCCACCTGGGACTGCTGTGATTGGATCAAGACGTTT
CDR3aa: CATWDCCDWIKTF

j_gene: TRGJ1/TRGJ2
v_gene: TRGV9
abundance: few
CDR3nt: TGTGCCTTGTGGGAGTACTCCCCGGGATATAAGAAACTCTTT
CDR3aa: CALWEYSPGYKKLF

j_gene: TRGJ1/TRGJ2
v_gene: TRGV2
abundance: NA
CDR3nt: TGTGCCACCTGGGACCTGTCTAGGGGAAAGAAACTCTTT
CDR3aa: CATWDLSRGKKLF

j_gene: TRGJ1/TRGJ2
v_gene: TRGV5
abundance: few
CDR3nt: TGTGCCACCTGGGACAGGCGCGGGTGGGGGAAACTCTTT
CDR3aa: CATWDRRGWGKLF

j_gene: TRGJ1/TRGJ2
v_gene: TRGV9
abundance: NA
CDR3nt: TGTGCCTTGTGGGAGGTGGGTAGTTATTATAAGAAACTCTTT
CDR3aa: CALWEVGSYYKKLF

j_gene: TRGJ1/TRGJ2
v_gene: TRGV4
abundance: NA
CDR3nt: TGTGCCACCTGGGATGGAAGGGATTATTATAAGAAACTCTTT
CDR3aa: CATWDGRDYYKKLF

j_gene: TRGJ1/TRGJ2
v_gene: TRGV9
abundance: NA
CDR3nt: TGTGCCTTGTGGGAGGGTTTCCATAAGAAACTCTTT
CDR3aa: CALWEGFHKKLF

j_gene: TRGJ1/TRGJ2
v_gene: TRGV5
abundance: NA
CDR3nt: TGTGCCACCTGGGACAGGCAACGTTATGGTAAGAAACTCTTT
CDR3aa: CATWDRQRYGKKLF

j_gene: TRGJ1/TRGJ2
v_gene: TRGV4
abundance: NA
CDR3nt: TGTGCCACCTGGGATCTCCTTCCTTGGAAACTCTTT
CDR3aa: CATWDLLPWKLF

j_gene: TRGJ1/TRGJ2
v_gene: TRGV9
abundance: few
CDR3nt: TGTGCCTTGTGGGAGGTGCTCAGGGATTATAAGAAACTCTTT
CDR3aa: CALWEVLRDYKKLF

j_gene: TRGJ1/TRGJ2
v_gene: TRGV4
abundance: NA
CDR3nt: TGTGCCACCTGGGATGGGAGCTATAAGAAACTCTTT
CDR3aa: CATWDGSYKKLF

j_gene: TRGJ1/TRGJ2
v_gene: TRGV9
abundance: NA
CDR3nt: TGTGCCTTGTGGGAGGCGCTCCCTCAGAATTATTATAAGAAACTCTTT
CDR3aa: CALWEALPQNYYKKLF

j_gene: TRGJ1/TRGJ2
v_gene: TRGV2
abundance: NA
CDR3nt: TGTGCCACCTGGGACGAGAACAGGGCGAAACTCTTT
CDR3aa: CATWDENRAKLF

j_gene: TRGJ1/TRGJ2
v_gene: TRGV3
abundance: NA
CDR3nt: TGTGCCACCTGGGAGGGGTGTAAGAAACTCTTT
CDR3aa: CATWEGCKKLF

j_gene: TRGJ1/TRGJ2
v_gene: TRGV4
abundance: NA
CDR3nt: TGTGCCACCTGGGGCTTGGCTTATTATAAGAAACTCTTT
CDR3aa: CATWGLAYYKKLF

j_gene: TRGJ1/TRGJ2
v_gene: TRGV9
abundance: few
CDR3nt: TGTGCCTTGTGGGATTTTATAAGGGGTAAGAAACTCTTT
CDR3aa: CALWDFIRGKKLF

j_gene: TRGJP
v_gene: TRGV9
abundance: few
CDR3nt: TGTGCCTTGTGGGAGGCAAGGCAGCCTGAAGAGTTGGGCAAAAAAATCAAGGTATTT
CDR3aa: CALWEARQPEELGKKIKVF

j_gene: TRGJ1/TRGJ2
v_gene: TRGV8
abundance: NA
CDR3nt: TGTGCCACCTGGGATATCCGTTATTATAAGAAACTCTTT
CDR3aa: CATWDIRYYKKLF

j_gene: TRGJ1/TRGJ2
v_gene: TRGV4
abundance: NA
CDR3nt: TGTGCCACCTGGGATGGGCCCTACTGTTATAAGAAACTCTTT
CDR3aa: CATWDGPYCYKKLF

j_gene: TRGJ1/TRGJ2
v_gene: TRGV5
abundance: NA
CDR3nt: TGTGCTACCTGGGACAGGCGCCCGAATTATTATAAGAAACTCTTT
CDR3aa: CATWDRRPNYYKKLF

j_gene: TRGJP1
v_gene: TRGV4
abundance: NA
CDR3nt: TGTGCCACCTGGGATGTTGGGTATGCCACTGGTTGGTTCAAGATATTT
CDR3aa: CATWDVGYATGWFKIF

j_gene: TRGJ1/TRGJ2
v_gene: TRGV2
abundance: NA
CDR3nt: TGTGCCACCTGGGACGGGCTCGTGGGTCATAAGAAACTCTTT
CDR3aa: CATWDGLVGHKKLF

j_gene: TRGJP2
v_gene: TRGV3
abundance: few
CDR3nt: TGTGCCACCTGGGACAGGGGTGATTGGATCAAGACGTTT
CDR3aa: CATWDRGDWIKTF

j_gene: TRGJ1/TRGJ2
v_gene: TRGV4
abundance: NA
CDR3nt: TGTGCCACCTGGGATGGGCCGTTTTGGTATAAGAAACTCTTT
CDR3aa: CATWDGPFWYKKLF

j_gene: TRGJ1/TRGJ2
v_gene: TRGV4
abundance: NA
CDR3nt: TGTGCCACCTGGGACGGGCAAGAATCTTATTATAAGAAACTCTTT
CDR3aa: CATWDGQESYYKKLF

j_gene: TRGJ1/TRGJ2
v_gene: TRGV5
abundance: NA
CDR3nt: TGTGCCACCTGGGACAGGCCTGGATGGAAACTCTTT
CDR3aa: CATWDRPGWKLF

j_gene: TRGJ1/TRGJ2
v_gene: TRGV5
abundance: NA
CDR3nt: TGTGCCACCTGGGACGACCTATTGGATTATAAGAAACTCTTT
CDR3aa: CATWDDLLDYKKLF

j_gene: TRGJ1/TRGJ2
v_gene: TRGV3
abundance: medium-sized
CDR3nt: TGTGCCACCTGGGACAGATCGAATTATTATAAGAAACTCTTT
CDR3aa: CATWDRSNYYKKLF

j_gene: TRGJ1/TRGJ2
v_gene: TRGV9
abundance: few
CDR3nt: TGTGCCGTTTCGGATTATTATAAGAAACTCTTT
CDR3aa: CAVSDYYKKLF